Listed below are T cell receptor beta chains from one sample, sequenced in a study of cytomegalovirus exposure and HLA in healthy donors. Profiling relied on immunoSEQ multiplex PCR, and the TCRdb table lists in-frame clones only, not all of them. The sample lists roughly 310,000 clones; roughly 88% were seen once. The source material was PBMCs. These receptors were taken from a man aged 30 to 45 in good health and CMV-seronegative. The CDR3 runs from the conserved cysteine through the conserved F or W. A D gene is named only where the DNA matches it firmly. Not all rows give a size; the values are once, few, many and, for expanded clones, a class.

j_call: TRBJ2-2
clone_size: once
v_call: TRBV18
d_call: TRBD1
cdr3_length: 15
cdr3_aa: CASSPGTGYTGELFF
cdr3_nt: TGTGCCAGCTCACCGGGGACAGGGTACACCGGGGAGCTGTTTTTT

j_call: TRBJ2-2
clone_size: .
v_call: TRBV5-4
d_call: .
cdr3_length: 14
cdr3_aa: CASSWTVNTGELFF
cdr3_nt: TGTGCCAGCAGCTGGACAGTGAACACCGGGGAGCTGTTTTTT

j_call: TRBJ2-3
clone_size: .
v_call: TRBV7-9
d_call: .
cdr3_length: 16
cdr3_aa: CASSPRDTDSTDTQYF
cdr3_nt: TGTGCCAGCAGCCCCAGGGACACGGATAGCACAGATACGCAGTATTTT

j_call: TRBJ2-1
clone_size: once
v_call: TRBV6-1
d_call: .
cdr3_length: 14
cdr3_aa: CASLGTQSYNEQFF
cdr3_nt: TGTGCCAGCCTGGGGACACAATCCTACAATGAGCAGTTCTTC

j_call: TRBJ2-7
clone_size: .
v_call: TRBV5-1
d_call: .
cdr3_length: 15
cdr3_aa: CASSLLSGVYYEQYF
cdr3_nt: TGCGCCAGCAGCTTGTTATCAGGGGTTTACTACGAGCAGTACTTC

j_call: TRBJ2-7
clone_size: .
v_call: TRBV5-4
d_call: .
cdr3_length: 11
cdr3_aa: CASSFGSTKLF
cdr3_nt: TGTGCCAGCAGCTTCGGTTCCACCAAACTCTTC

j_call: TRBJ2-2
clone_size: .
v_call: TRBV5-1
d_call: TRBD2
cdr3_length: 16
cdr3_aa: CASSTGTSDYTGELFF
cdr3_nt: TGCGCCAGCAGCACCGGGACTAGCGATTACACCGGGGAGCTGTTTTTT

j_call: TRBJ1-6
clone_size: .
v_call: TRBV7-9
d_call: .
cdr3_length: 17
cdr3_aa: CASRPTSSTGHNSPLHF
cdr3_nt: TGTGCCAGCAGGCCTACTTCATCGACAGGACATAATTCACCCCTCCACTTT

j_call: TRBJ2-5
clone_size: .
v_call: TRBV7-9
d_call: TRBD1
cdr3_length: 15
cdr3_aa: CASTPNLQGPETQYF
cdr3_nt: TGTGCCAGCACCCCCAATTTACAGGGGCCGGAGACCCAGTACTTC

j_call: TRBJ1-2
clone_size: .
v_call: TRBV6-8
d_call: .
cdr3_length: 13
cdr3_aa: CARDSFLGYGYTF
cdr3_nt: TGTGCCAGGGACAGTTTCTTGGGCTATGGCTACACCTTC

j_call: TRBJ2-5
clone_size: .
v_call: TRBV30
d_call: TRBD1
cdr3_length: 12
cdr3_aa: CAWGQGGETQYF
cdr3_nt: TGTGCCTGGGGACAGGGGGGGGAGACCCAGTACTTC

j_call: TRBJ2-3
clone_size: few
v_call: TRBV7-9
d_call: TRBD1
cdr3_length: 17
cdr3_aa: CASSFTAGTGFADTQYF
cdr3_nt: TGTGCCAGCAGCTTTACGGCCGGGACAGGGTTCGCAGATACGCAGTATTTT

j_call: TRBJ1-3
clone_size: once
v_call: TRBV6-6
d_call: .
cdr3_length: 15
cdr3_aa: CAISNGTPSGNTIYF
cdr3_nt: TGTGCCATCTCCAACGGGACACCCTCTGGAAACACCATATATTTT

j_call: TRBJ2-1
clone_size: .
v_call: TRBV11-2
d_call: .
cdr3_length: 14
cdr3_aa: CASSSSSRLSVQFF
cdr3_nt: TGTGCCAGCAGCTCTTCGAGCAGGTTAAGTGTGCAGTTCTTC

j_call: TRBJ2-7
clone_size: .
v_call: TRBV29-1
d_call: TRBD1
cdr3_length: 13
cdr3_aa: CSVVPGGRDEQYF
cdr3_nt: TGCAGCGTTGTCCCAGGGGGCCGGGACGAGCAGTACTTC

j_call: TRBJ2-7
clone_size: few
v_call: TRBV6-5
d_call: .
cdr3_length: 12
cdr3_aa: CASSSTSGVQYF
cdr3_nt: TGTGCCAGCAGTTCCACTTCAGGGGTTCAGTACTTC

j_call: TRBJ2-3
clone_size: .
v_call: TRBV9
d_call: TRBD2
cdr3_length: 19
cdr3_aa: CASSVEGVLAGGQLDTQYF
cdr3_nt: TGTGCCAGCAGCGTAGAGGGAGTCCTAGCGGGGGGCCAGCTGGATACGCAGTATTTT

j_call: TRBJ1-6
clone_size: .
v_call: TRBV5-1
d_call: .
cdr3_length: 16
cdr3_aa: CASSLGGSSYNSPLHF
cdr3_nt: TGCGCCAGCAGCTTGGGCGGAAGCTCCTATAATTCACCCCTCCACTTT

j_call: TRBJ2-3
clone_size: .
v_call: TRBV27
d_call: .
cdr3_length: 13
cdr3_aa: CASSSRTGSTQYF
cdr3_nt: TGTGCCAGCAGTTCACGCACAGGGAGCACGCAGTATTTT

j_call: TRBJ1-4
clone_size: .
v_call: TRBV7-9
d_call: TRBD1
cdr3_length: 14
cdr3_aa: CASAPGQRDEKLFF
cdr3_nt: TGTGCCAGCGCTCCGGGACAGCGGGATGAAAAACTGTTTTTT

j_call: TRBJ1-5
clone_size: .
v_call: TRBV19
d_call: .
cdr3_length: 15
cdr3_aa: CASSIAGAGNQPQHF
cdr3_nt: TGTGCCAGTAGTATTGCAGGGGCGGGCAATCAGCCCCAGCATTTT

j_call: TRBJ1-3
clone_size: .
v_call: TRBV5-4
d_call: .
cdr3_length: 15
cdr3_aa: CASSLDQGDGNTIYF
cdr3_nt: TGTGCCAGCAGCTTGGACCAGGGCGATGGAAACACCATATATTTT

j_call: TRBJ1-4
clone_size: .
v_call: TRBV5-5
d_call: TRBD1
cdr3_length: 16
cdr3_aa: CASRQIRTGDSEKLFF
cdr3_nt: TGTGCCAGCAGGCAAATTCGGACAGGGGATAGTGAAAAACTGTTTTTT

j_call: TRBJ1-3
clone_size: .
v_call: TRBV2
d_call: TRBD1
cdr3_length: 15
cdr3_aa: CASSQDRGRGNTIYF
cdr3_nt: TGTGCCAGCAGTCAAGACAGGGGGAGAGGAAACACCATATATTTT

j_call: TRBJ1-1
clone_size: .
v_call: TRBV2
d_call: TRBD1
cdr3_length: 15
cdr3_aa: CASSPRGRGNTEAFF
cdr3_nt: TGTGCCAGCAGCCCAAGGGGGCGAGGGAACACTGAAGCTTTCTTT

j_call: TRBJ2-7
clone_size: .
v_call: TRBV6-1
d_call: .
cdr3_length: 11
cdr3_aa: CASAMQAEQYF
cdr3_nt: TGTGCCAGCGCCATGCAGGCTGAGCAGTACTTC

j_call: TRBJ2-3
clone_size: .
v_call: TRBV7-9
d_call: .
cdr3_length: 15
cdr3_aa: CASSPSGSSTDTQYF
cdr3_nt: TGTGCCAGCAGCCCCAGCGGTTCTAGCACAGATACGCAGTATTTT